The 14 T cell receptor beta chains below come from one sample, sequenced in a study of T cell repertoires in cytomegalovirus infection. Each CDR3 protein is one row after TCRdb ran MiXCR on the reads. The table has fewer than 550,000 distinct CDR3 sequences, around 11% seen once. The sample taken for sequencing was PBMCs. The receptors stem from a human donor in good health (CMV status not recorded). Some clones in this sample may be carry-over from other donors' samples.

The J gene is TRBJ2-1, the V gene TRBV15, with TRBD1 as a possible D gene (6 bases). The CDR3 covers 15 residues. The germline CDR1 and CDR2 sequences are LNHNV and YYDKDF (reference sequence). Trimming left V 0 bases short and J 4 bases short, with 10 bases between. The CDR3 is CATSRDLGAYNEQFF. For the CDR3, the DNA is TGTGCCACCAGCAGAGATTTGGGGGCTTACAATGAGCAGTTCTTC. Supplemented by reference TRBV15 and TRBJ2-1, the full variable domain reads DAMVIQNPRYQVTQFGKPVTLSCSQTLNHNVMYWYQQKSSQAPKLLFHYYDKDFNNEADTPDNFQSRRPNTSFCFLDIRSPGLGDTAMYLCATSRDLGAYNEQFFGPGTRLTVL.

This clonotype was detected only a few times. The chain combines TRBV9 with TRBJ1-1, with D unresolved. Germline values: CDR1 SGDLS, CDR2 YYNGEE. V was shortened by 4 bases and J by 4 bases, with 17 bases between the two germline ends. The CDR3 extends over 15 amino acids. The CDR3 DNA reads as TGTGCCAGCAGCCAGGCTCCGGCAGTGGTCACTGAAGCTTTCTTT. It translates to CASSQAPAVVTEAFF.

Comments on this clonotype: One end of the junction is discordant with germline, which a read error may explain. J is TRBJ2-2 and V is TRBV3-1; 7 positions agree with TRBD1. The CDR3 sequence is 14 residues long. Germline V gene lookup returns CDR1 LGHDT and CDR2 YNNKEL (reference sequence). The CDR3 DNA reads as TGTGCCAGCAACCAACCAGGGGGTACCGGGGAGCTGTTTTTT. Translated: CASNQPGGTGELFF.

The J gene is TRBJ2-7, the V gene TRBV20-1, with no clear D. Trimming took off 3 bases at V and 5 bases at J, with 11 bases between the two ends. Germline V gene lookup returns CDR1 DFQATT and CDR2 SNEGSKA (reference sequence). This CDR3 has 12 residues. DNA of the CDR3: TGCAGTGCTAGGGGAAGTGGACACGAGCAGTACTTC. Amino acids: CSARGSGHEQYF.

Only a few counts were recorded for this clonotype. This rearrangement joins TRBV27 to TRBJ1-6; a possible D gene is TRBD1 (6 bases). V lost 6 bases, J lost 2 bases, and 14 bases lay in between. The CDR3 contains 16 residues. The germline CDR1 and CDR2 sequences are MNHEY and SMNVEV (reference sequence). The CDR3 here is CASSQTGFPYNSPLHF. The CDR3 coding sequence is TGTGCCAGCAGCCAGACAGGTTTCCCCTATAATTCACCCCTCCACTTT.

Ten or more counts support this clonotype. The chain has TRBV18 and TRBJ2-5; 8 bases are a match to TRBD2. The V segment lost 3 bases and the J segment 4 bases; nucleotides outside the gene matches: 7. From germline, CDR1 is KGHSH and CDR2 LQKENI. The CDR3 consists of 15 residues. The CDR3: CASSPGSGIGETQYF. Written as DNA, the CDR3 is TGTGCCAGCTCACCGGGTAGCGGGATCGGAGAGACCCAGTACTTC.

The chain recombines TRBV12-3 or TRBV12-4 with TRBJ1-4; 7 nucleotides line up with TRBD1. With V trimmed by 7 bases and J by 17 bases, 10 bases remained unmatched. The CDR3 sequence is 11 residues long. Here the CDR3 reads CASNAGQVLFF. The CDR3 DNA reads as TGTGCCAGCAATGCCGGACAGGTTCTCTTTTTT.

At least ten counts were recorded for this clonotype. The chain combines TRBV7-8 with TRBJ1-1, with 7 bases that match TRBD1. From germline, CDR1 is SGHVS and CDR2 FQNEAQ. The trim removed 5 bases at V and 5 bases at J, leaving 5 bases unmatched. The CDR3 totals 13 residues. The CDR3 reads CASSKDRLTEAFF. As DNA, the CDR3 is TGTGCCAGCAGCAAGGACAGGCTTACTGAAGCTTTCTTT.

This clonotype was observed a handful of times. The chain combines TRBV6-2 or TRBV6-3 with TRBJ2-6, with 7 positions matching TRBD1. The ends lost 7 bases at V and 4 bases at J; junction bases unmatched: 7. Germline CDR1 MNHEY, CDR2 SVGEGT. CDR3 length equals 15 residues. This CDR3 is CASTDRVPGANVLTF. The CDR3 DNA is TGTGCCAGCACCGACAGGGTTCCCGGGGCCAACGTCCTGACTTTC.

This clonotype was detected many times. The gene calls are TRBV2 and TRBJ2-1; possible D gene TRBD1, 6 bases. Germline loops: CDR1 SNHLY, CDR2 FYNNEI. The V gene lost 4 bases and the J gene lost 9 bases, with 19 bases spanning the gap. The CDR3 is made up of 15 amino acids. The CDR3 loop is CASSGQLGRGSEQFF. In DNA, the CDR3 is TGTGCCAGCAGTGGACAGCTCGGCAGGGGTAGTGAGCAGTTCTTC.

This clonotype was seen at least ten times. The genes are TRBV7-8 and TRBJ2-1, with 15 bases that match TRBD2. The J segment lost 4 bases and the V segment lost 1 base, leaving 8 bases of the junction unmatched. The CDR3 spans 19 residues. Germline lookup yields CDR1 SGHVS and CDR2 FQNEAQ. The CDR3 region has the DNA TGTGCCAGCAGCTTAGGGCGGACTAGCGGGGGGGGTTCATACAATGAGCAGTTCTTC. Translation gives CASSLGRTSGGGSYNEQFF. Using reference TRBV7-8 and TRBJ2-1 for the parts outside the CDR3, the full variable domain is GAGVSQSPRYKVAKRGQDVALRCDPISGHVSLFWYQQALGQGPEFLTYFQNEAQLDKSGLPSDRFFAERPEGSVSTLKIQRTQQEDSAVYLCASSLGRTSGGGSYNEQFFGPGTRLTVL.

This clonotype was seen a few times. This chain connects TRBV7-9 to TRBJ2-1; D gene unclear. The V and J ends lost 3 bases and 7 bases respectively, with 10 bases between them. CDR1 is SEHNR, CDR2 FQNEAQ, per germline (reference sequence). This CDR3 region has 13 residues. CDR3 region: CASSFRFENEQFF. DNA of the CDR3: TGTGCCAGCAGCTTTAGGTTCGAGAATGAGCAGTTCTTC. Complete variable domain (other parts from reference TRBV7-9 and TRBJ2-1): DTGVSQNPRHKITKRGQNVTFRCDPISEHNRLYWYRQTLGQGPEFLTYFQNEAQLEKSRLLSDRFSAERPKGSFSTLEIQRTEQGDSAMYLCASSFRFENEQFFGPGTRLTVL.

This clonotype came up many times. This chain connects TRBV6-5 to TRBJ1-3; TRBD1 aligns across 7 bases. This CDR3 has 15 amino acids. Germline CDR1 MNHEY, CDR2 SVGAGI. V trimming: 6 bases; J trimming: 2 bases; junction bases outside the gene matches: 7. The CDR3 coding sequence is TGTGCCAGCAGAGTCTCCGGGACAGCTGGAAACACCATATATTTT. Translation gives CASRVSGTAGNTIYF.

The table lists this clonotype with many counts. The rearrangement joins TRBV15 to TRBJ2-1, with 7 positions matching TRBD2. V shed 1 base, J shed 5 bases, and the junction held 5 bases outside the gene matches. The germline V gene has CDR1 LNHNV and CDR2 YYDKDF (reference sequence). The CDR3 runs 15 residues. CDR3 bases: TGTGCCACCAGCAGAGGGGAGGGGTGGGACAATGAGCAGTTCTTC. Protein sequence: CATSRGEGWDNEQFF.